The 10 T cell receptor beta chains below all came from one sample that was sequenced in a study of T cell clonality in common variable immunodeficiency. Method: immunoSEQ multiplex PCR; TCRdb's copy keeps in-frame clones and lacks some. The sample holds tens of thousands of clones, and no clone turns up only once. Sequences were obtained from peripheral blood mononuclear cells. The receptors derive from a person between 18 and 70 years old in good health.

This clone occurred many times. The read ends 3 residues early relative to the CDR3; the germline J gene fills the gap. This chain uses TRBV19 with TRBJ2-7; TRBD1 matches 12 bases. CDR1 is LNHDA, CDR2 SQIVND, per germline (reference sequence). Germline trimming cut 5 bases from V and 1 base from J; bases unmatched to any gene: 18. CDR3 length equals 20 residues. CDR3 region: CASSLGPGQGADRSSYEQYF. The CDR3 DNA, read in part, is TGTGCCAGTAGTCTGGGGCCGGGACAGGGGGCAGACCGTTCTTCCTACGAG.

This clone occurred many times. The CDR3 goes on 3 residues after the read ends, and that part is filled in from the germline J gene. The V and J genes are TRBV2 and TRBJ2-7; no reliable D call. CDR3 length equals 12 residues. V lost 4 bases to trimming and J lost 0 bases, with 4 bases between them. Germline-derived CDR1 and CDR2 are SNHLY and FYNNEI. Incomplete CDR3 DNA: TGTGCCAGCAGTGTCAGCTCCTACGAG. Amino acids: CASSVSSYE. In full, the CDR3 is CASSVSSYEQYF.

This clone was detected ten times or more. The CDR3 end is not reached by the read, which stops 3 residues before it; the germline J gene fills it in. The chain recombines TRBV5-1 with TRBJ2-5; the match to TRBD2 covers 11 bases. The CDR3 length is 16 residues. Trimming took 1 base from V and 3 from J; bases not matched to a gene: 5. CDR1 is SGHRS, CDR2 YFSETQ, per germline. The CDR3 bases that were read are TGCGCCAGCAGCTTGCTAGCGGGAGGTTTTGAAGAGACC. It specifies CASSLLAGGFEET. The complete CDR3 sequence is CASSLLAGGFEETQYF. The complete variable domain, with remaining parts taken from reference TRBV5-1 and TRBJ2-5, reads KAGVTQTPRYLIKTRGQQVTLSCSPISGHRSVSWYQQTPGQGLQFLFEYFSETQRNKGNFPGRFSGRQFSNSRSEMNVSTLELGDSALYLCASSLLAGGFEETQYFGPGTRLLVL.

This clone was found many times. The CDR3 is cut off 3 residues early in the read; its end comes from the germline J gene. The chain links TRBV19 to TRBJ1-6; maybe TRBD1 (5 bases). The CDR3 consists of 12 residues. Looked up from germline, CDR1 is LNHDA and CDR2 is SQIVND (reference sequence). The germline V and J ends were trimmed by 7 bases and 10 bases, with 11 bases remaining between them. CDR3 bases read: TGTGCCAGTACCGCAGGGAACTCACCC. Protein sequence: CASTAGNSP. The entire CDR3 is CASTAGNSPLHF. Drawing the rest from reference TRBV19 and TRBJ1-6, the complete variable domain is DGGITQSPKYLFRKEGQNVTLSCEQNLNHDAMYWYRQDPGQGLRLIYYSQIVNDFQKGDIAEGYSVSREKKESFPLTVTSAQKNPTAFYLCASTAGNSPLHFGNGTRLTVT.

This clone was detected many times. The read terminates 3 residues ahead of where the CDR3 ends, so the germline J gene completes it. The rearrangement uses TRBV5-8 and TRBJ2-4; D gene unclear. The CDR3 length is 15 residues. From germline, CDR1 is SGHTS and CDR2 YDEGEE. Between the trimmed V and J ends, which lost 3 bases and 3 bases, there was a span of 13 bases. The sequenced part of the CDR3 DNA is TGTGCCAGCAGCTCCTCTACGACACGCAAAAACATT. Amino acid sequence: CASSSSTTRKNI. The full CDR3 is CASSSSTTRKNIQYF.

The sample holds a few counts of this clone. Read coverage stops 3 residues before the CDR3 terminus; the germline J gene supplies the remainder. The chain is built from TRBV18 and TRBJ1-2; D ambiguous. The CDR3 runs 15 residues. CDR1 is KGHSH and CDR2 is LQKENI in the germline V gene. CDR3 bases read: TGTGCCAGCTCACCAAGCGCTTCAGCTTCCTACGAC. Translating gives CASSPSASASYD. The entire CDR3 reads CASSPSASASYDYTF. Full variable domain (rest looked up from reference TRBV18 and TRBJ1-2): NAGVMQNPRHLVRRRGQEARLRCSPMKGHSHVYWYRQLPEEGLKFMVYLQKENIIDESGMPKERFSAEFPKEGPSILRIQQVVRGDSAAYFCASSPSASASYDYTFGSGTRLTVV.

This clone was observed many times. The read ends 3 residues early relative to the CDR3; the germline J gene fills the gap. The chain joins TRBV29-1 to TRBJ2-3; 10 bases line up with TRBD1. The V gene's germline CDR1 is SQVTM and CDR2 ANQGSEA. Trimming removed 7 bases from V and 1 base from J; junction bases left unmatched: 14. The CDR3 extends over 17 amino acids. CDR3 sequence: CSANTQGTGVRTDTQYF. The part of the CDR3 DNA that was read is TGCAGCGCAAACACGCAAGGGACAGGGGTCCGCACAGATACG.

This clone was counted at least ten times. Read data end 3 residues before the CDR3 end; the end is taken from the germline J gene. The V gene is TRBV28, the J gene TRBJ1-6; D call uncertain. CDR3 length: 16 amino acids. V lost 7 bases, J lost 0 bases, and 13 bases lay in between. Germline V gene data show CDR1 as MDHEN and CDR2 as SYDVKM. The CDR3 bases that were read are TGTGCCAGCACCACCCGGTACAGCTCCTATAATTCACCC. Encoded protein: CASTTRYSSYNSP. The CDR3 as a whole reads CASTTRYSSYNSPLHF.

This clone was detected many times. The read terminates 3 residues before the CDR3 end, so the remaining end is supplied by the germline J gene. This chain connects TRBV18 to TRBJ2-5, with 10 bases that match TRBD2. V lost 5 bases, J lost 4 bases, and 7 bases stayed unmatched. This CDR3 is built from 15 residues. Germline CDR1 KGHSH, CDR2 LQKENI. CDR3 sequence reads: CASSTLAGKGETQYF. CDR3 bases read: TGTGCCAGCTCAACACTAGCGGGGAAAGGAGAGACC.

This clone was seen many times. Read sequence stops 3 residues before the CDR3 end, and the germline J gene provides the missing end. This rearrangement joins TRBV10-1 to TRBJ2-1, with 14 bases aligning to TRBD2. CDR3 length: 15 amino acids. The germline gives CDR1 WNHNN, CDR2 SYGVQD (reference sequence). V was pared by 4 bases and J by 8 bases, with 4 bases of the junction left unmatched. Incomplete CDR3 DNA: TGCGCCAGCAGTGCGGGACTAGCGGGAGTCGATGAG. It is translated as CASSAGLAGVDE. The full CDR3 is CASSAGLAGVDEQFF.